The clone carrying this T cell receptor beta chain was observed many times. What it recognizes is unknown. TCRdb reprocessed the reads via MiXCR and lists one record per CDR3 protein. The sample gives roughly 720,000 distinct CDR3 sequences, 35% to 45% of which show up once; roughly 2.8% is in the top ten. This specimen belongs to a study of T cell repertoires in cytomegalovirus infection. The germline V gene has CDR1 MDHEN and CDR2 SYDVKM. V dropped 3 bases and J dropped 5; count of bases not matched to a gene: 11. The CDR3 loop spans 16 amino acids. Findings of the study overall: CMV-specific TCR beta clonotypes restricted by HLA-C were the ones dominating the ex vivo response.

The chain links TRBV28 to TRBJ2-7, with 9 bases fitting TRBD2. Sequencing was done on a sample of PBMCs. The sequence was collected from a human donor in good health (CMV status not recorded). Some clones in this sample may be carry-over from other donors' samples. The CDR3: CASSLGPGTSLDEQYF. For the CDR3, the DNA is TGTGCCAGCAGTTTGGGGCCTGGGACTAGCCTCGACGAGCAGTACTTC.